One and the same sample provided the 5 T cell receptor beta chains below, sequenced in a study of T cell repertoires in cytomegalovirus infection. MiXCR, run by TCRdb on the reads, gives a single entry per CDR3 protein. Counted here are about 830,000 distinct CDR3 sequences, about 31% occurring once; the ten biggest clones make up over 10%. These TCRs' antigens remain unknown. The starting material was cultured CD8+ T cells from PBMCs, obtained from culture after CMV antigen stimulation. The receptors derive from a human donor in good health (CMV status not recorded). Some clones in this sample may be carry-over from other donors' samples.

This clonotype appeared once. The chain couples TRBV2 to TRBJ2-1, with D perhaps matching TRBD2 (6 bases). From germline, CDR1 is SNHLY and CDR2 FYNNEI. CDR3 length: 10 amino acids. CDR3 coding DNA: TGTGCTTTCCCGGGACTGGAGCAGTTCTTC. Amino acid sequence: CAFPGLEQFF.

This clonotype was detected a few times. At one end the junction does not follow the germline gene, possibly because of a read error. The V call is TRBV7-8, the J call TRBJ2-3, with a possible D match to TRBD2 (6 bases). Germline loops: CDR1 SGHVS, CDR2 FQNEAQ. The CDR3 consists of 16 residues. The CDR3 sequence: CASSVAVWGGTDTQYF. Written as DNA, the CDR3 is TGTGCCAGCAGCGTAGCCGTTTGGGGGGGCACAGATACGCAGTATTTT. Filled out from reference TRBV7-8 and TRBJ2-3, the complete variable domain reads GAGVSQSPRYKVAKRGQDVALRCDPISGHVSLFWYQQALGQGPEFLTYFQNEAQLDKSGLPSDRFFAERPEGSVSTLKIQRTQQEDSAVYLCASSVAVWGGTDTQYFGPGTRLTVL.

V is TRBV6-2 or TRBV6-3 and J is TRBJ1-2; D unclear. Germline V gives CDR1 MNHEY, CDR2 SVGEGT. This CDR3 region has 14 residues. V was cut by 6 bases and J by 4 bases, with 15 bases left in between. CDR3 residues: CASSSGWLVYGYTF. The CDR3 region has the DNA TGTGCCAGCAGCTCGGGGTGGCTAGTCTATGGCTACACCTTC.

The chain recombines TRBV20-1 with TRBJ2-1; D unclear. Germline CDR1 reads DFQATT; CDR2 reads SNEGSKA (reference sequence). This CDR3 region has 14 residues. V lost 0 bases, J lost 2 bases, and 8 bases lay in between. The DNA of the CDR3 is TGCAGTGCTAGAGATTTACAAGCCTACAATGAGCAGTTCTTC. Its translation: CSARDLQAYNEQFF.

This clonotype appeared many times. The chain links TRBV19 to TRBJ1-5; D call uncertain. The V end was cut by 9 bases, the J end by 0 bases, with 12 bases between. This CDR3 comprises 14 residues. The germline gives CDR1 LNHDA, CDR2 SQIVND (reference sequence). CDR3 in amino acids: CASDTRDSNQPQHF. DNA for the CDR3: TGTGCCAGCGATACAAGGGATAGCAATCAGCCCCAGCATTTT.